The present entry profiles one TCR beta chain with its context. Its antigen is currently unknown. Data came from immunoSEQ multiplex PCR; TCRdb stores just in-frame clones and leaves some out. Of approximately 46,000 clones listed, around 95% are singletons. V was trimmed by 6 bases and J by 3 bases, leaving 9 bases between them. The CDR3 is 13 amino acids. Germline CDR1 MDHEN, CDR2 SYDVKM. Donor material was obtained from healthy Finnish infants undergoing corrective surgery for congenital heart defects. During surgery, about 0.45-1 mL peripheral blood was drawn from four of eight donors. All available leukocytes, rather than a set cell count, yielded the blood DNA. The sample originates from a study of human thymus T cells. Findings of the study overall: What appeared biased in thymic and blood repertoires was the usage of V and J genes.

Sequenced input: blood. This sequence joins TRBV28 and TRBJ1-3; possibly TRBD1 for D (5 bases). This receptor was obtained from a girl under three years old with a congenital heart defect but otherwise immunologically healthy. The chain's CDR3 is CASSPGIGNTIYF. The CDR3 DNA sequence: TGTGCCAGCAGCCCAGGGATTGGAAACACCATATATTTT. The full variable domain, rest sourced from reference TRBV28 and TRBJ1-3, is DVKVTQSSRYLVKRTGEKVFLECVQDMDHENMFWYRQDPGLGLRLIYFSYDVKMKEKGDIPEGYSVSREKKERFSLILESASTNQTSMYLCASSPGIGNTIYFGEGSWLTVV.